These 8 T cell receptor beta chains were sequenced from one sample in a study of blood T cell repertoires in COVID-19. Data came from immunoSEQ multiplex PCR; TCRdb stores just in-frame clones and leaves some out. The sample records about 140,000 clones, over 80% being singletons. Sequenced sample: peripheral blood. The receptors derive from a woman aged 80 or over with acute or convalescent COVID-19.

V and J are TRBV18 and TRBJ2-1; perhaps TRBD1 as D (6 bases). With 2 bases removed from V and 2 bases from J, the gap between germline ends came to 10 bases. The CDR3 runs to 15 residues. CDR1 KGHSH and CDR2 LQKENI come from the germline V gene. CDR3 sequence (DNA): TGTGCCAGCTCACCAAGGGGGAACCCCTACAATGAGCAGTTCTTC. It codes for CASSPRGNPYNEQFF. The full variable domain, rest sourced from reference TRBV18 and TRBJ2-1, is NAGVMQNPRHLVRRRGQEARLRCSPMKGHSHVYWYRQLPEEGLKFMVYLQKENIIDESGMPKERFSAEFPKEGPSILRIQQVVRGDSAAYFCASSPRGNPYNEQFFGPGTRLTVL.

V and J are TRBV5-4 and TRBJ1-2; the D gene is possibly TRBD1 (5 bases). Between the trimmed V and J ends, which lost 1 base and 1 base, there was a span of 8 bases. Germline loops: CDR1 SGHNT, CDR2 YYREEE (reference sequence). The CDR3 is made up of 14 amino acids. The CDR3 region is CASSLRQFNYGYTF. The CDR3 DNA is TGTGCCAGCAGCTTGCGACAGTTTAACTATGGCTACACCTTC.

The table lists this clone with a count of one. This chain connects TRBV7-2 to TRBJ2-7, with D perhaps TRBD1 (6 bases). The germline gives CDR1 SGHTA, CDR2 FQGNSA. V lost 1 base to trimming and J lost 6 bases, with 13 bases between them. The CDR3 totals 14 residues. CDR3 sequence (DNA): TGTGCCAGCAGCTTAGGCCAGGGGTTCGGCGAGCAGTACTTC. This encodes CASSLGQGFGEQYF.

The chain recombines TRBV19 with TRBJ1-2; the D gene is possibly TRBD1 (6 bases). The CDR3 loop spans 14 amino acids. Trimming removed 8 bases at V and 3 bases at J, with 16 bases between. CDR1 and CDR2 from the germline V gene are LNHDA and SQIVND (reference sequence). Here the CDR3 DNA reads TGTGCCAGTTCAACAGGGTTAGCCCACTATGGCTACACCTTC. Protein: CASSTGLAHYGYTF.

The V and J genes are TRBV9 and TRBJ1-6; 9 bases fit TRBD1. CDR1 and CDR2 (germline): SGDLS, YYNGEE. Losses at the gene ends were 3 bases for V and 2 bases for J; bases not matched to a gene: 3. This CDR3 spans 16 amino acids. CDR3 residues: CASSATGGTYNSPLHF. CDR3 nucleotides: TGTGCCAGCAGCGCCACAGGGGGCACCTATAATTCACCCCTCCACTTT.

V gene TRBV19 combines with J gene TRBJ1-1; weak D call: TRBD1 (5 bases). Trimming took 5 bases from V and 11 from J, leaving 24 bases between them. Per germline, CDR1 LNHDA and CDR2 SQIVND (reference sequence). The CDR3 totals 15 residues. The CDR3 reads CASSPRTPGGLGAFF. Written as DNA, the CDR3 is TGTGCCAGTAGTCCCCGGACACCCGGCGGTCTTGGCGCTTTCTTT.

The chain employs TRBV18 and TRBJ2-7; the match to TRBD2 covers 12 bases. With 4 bases clipped from V and 5 bases from J, the junction kept 6 bases outside the gene matches. The CDR3 contains 15 residues. In germline, CDR1 is KGHSH, CDR2 LQKENI. The CDR3, as DNA: TGTGCCAGCTCACTTCTAGCGGGGGGGATCGACGAGCAGTACTTC. This encodes CASSLLAGGIDEQYF.

The chain links TRBV30 to TRBJ1-5; no clear D. From germline, CDR1 is GTSNPN and CDR2 SVGIG (reference sequence). The ends were cut back, 3 bases at V and 0 bases at J, with 6 bases in the middle. There are 13 residues in the CDR3. DNA for the CDR3: TGTGCCTGGAGCGGAGATAGCAATCAGCCCCAGCATTTT. Translating gives CAWSGDSNQPQHF.